What follows is one T cell receptor beta chain and its context. This sample was included in a study of blood T cell repertoires in COVID-19. Study-level information: The United States, Italy and Spain were the sources of the acute and convalescent COVID-19 samples. Nucleic acid was either cDNA or gDNA, and it came from T cells, B-cell-depleted T cells, or PBMCs.

Under the authors' procedure: Scientists estimated how many nucleated cells there were by amplifying reference gene primers. The assay was immunoSEQ multiplex PCR, and TCRdb's table has in-frame clones only and misses some. The V and J calls and the clone size are those of that table, but D and trimming were determined from the DNA. Of 310,000 or so clones listed, about 90% are singletons. The sequence came from a woman under 40 who had recovered from COVID-19. Specimen: peripheral blood.

The CDR3 protein is CAGNLQGEDTEAFF. DNA of the CDR3: TGTGCCGGTAACCTACAGGGGGAGGACACTGAAGCTTTCTTT. This chain uses TRBV5-6 with TRBJ1-1, with 8 bases lining up with TRBD1. The ends lost 10 bases at V and 3 bases at J; junction bases unmatched: 11. The CDR3 runs 14 residues. Germline CDR1 and CDR2: SGHDT and YYEEEE.